What follows is one T cell receptor (beta chain) and its context. This sample is drawn from a study of blood T cell repertoires in COVID-19. The germline V and J ends were trimmed by 3 bases and 3 bases, with 5 bases remaining between them. The germline V gene has CDR1 MDHEN and CDR2 SYDVKM. The CDR3 consists of 12 residues. The method was immunoSEQ multiplex PCR; TCRdb's version includes in-frame clones alone and lacks a portion of them. The table records fewer than 70,000 clones, around 90% of them present only once. This clonotype was obtained from a human donor in a cohort sampled during active COVID-19. Sequenced material: peripheral blood. The chain recombines TRBV28 with TRBJ1-1; D not certain. CDR3 DNA sequence: TGTGCCAGCAGTTTCGCGGACACTGAAGCTTTCTTT. Its translation is CASSFADTEAFF.